A single sample gave rise to the 8 T cell receptor beta chains below, sequenced in a study of shared clonotypes between healthy human individuals. Naive CD8 cells, CD45RO-negative and positively selected for CCR7, excluded terminally differentiated effector memory CD45RA+ cells. Method: immunoSEQ multiplex PCR; TCRdb's copy keeps in-frame clones and lacks some. The sample includes over 750,000 clones, around 96% seen only once; the top ten take approximately 0.2%. Specimen: naive CD8+ T cells sorted from blood. These receptors were collected from a young man in good health.

The CDR3 loop is CASSLEVAPSYEQYF. CDR3 nucleotides: TGCGCCAGCAGCTTGGAGGTGGCGCCCTCCTACGAGCAGTACTTC. V gene TRBV5-1 combines with J gene TRBJ2-7; no definite D call. Trimming pared 0 bases from V and 0 bases from J, leaving 10 bases between. CDR1 and CDR2 from the germline V gene are SGHRS and YFSETQ. The length of the CDR3 is 15 residues.

The rearrangement joins TRBV7-2 to TRBJ2-1; 7 bases fit TRBD2. The CDR3 has 16 amino acids. The ends lost 5 bases at V and 6 bases at J; junction bases unmatched: 13. In germline, CDR1 is SGHTA, CDR2 FQGNSA. CDR3 sequence: CASSPQRTGGLNEQFF. Here the CDR3 DNA reads TGTGCCAGCAGCCCACAAAGGACGGGGGGACTCAATGAGCAGTTCTTC.

This rearrangement joins TRBV27 to TRBJ2-7, with a possible D match to TRBD2 (6 bases). V shed 4 bases and J shed 5 bases, with 18 bases lying between them. The CDR3 is 15 residues long. The germline gives CDR1 MNHEY, CDR2 SMNVEV (reference sequence). The CDR3 DNA is TGTGCCAGCAGTTACGCGGGACGCCGGGCGGACGAGCAGTACTTC. Amino acid sequence: CASSYAGRRADEQYF.

In nucleotides, the CDR3 is TGTGCCAGTAGTCTTCCCGGGACTAGCGTCTACGAGCAGTACTTC. This gives the protein CASSLPGTSVYEQYF. This chain links TRBV19 with TRBJ2-7, with 10 bases matching TRBD2. Germline CDR1 LNHDA, CDR2 SQIVND (reference sequence). With V trimmed by 5 bases and J by 3 bases, 7 bases remained unmatched. The CDR3 loop spans 15 amino acids.

The chain links TRBV13 to TRBJ2-1, with D unclear. Germline V gene sequence: CDR1 PRHDT, CDR2 FYEKMQ (reference sequence). The CDR3 has 15 residues. With 4 bases removed from V and 6 bases from J, the gap between germline ends came to 16 bases. The CDR3 region has the DNA TGTGCCAGCAGCTCCTTAGCTGGAGTGAGCAATGAGCAGTTCTTC. This codes for CASSSLAGVSNEQFF.

The V call is TRBV9, the J call TRBJ2-1; 7 bases are a match to TRBD1. There are 14 residues in the CDR3. The V and J ends lost 4 bases and 3 bases, in that order; junction bases with no gene match: 4. Germline V gives CDR1 SGDLS, CDR2 YYNGEE. CDR3 residues: CASSPWDSYNEQFF. The CDR3 DNA reads as TGTGCCAGCAGCCCCTGGGACAGCTACAATGAGCAGTTCTTC.

The chain combines TRBV7-2 with TRBJ1-4; 7 bases are a match to TRBD1. Germline V gene lookup returns CDR1 SGHTA and CDR2 FQGNSA. The CDR3 has 17 amino acids. J was trimmed by 3 bases and V by 6 bases; bases with no gene match: 13. The CDR3 DNA follows: TGTGCCAGCAGGAGTACAGGGGCCGACGTTTCTAATGAAAAACTGTTTTTT. It translates to CASRSTGADVSNEKLFF.

V usage is TRBV6-1 and J usage is TRBJ1-2, with a weak D call TRBD1 (5 bases). The V gene lost 4 bases and the J gene lost 1 base, with 19 bases spanning the gap. The germline gives CDR1 MNHNS, CDR2 SASEGT. The length of the CDR3 is 17 residues. In DNA, the CDR3 is TGTGCCAGCAGTGGTATCGGGGGTCAGGTCCTTAACTATGGCTACACCTTC. It specifies CASSGIGGQVLNYGYTF.